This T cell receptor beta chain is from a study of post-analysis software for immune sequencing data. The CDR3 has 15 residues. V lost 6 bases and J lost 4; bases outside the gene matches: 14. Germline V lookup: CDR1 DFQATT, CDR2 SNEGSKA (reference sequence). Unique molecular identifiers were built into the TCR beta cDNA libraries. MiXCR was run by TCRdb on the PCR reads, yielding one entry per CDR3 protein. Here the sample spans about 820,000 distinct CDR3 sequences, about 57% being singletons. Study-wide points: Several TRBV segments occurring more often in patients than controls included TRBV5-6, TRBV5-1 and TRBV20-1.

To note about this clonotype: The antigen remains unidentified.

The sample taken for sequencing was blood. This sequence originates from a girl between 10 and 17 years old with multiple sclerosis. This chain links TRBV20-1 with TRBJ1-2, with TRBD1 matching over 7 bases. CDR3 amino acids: CSALYRGIRGYGYTF. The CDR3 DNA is TGCAGTGCGTTATACAGGGGAATTAGGGGCTATGGCTACACCTTC.